The 29 T cell receptor beta chains below all came from one sample that was sequenced in a study of T cell clonotyping in hematopoietic cell transplantation. The assay was immunoSEQ multiplex PCR, and TCRdb's table has in-frame clones only and misses some. The table records around 37,000 clones, roughly 96% of them present only once. The sample taken for sequencing was peripheral blood mononuclear cells. All receptors come from a man aged 25 to 45 in good health. Some clones in this sample may be carry-over from other donors' samples.

This clone was counted a single time. The chain recombines TRBV6-5 with TRBJ1-1, with 10 bases that match TRBD1. Trimming took 7 bases from V and 6 from J; bases not matched to a gene: 11. This CDR3 comprises 15 residues. Germline CDR1 reads MNHEY; CDR2 reads SVGAGI. The CDR3 DNA follows: TGTGCCAGCACTCCCCCAGGGACAGGGGCTTCTGAAGCTTTCTTT. Translation gives CASTPPGTGASEAFF.

The chain recombines TRBV7-9 with TRBJ1-2; 7 bases are shared with TRBD1. Germline loops: CDR1 SEHNR, CDR2 FQNEAQ (reference sequence). Germline trimming cut 8 bases from V and 0 bases from J; bases unmatched to any gene: 9. This CDR3 has 15 amino acids. The CDR3 DNA follows: TGTGCCAGCCTCAGGGACAGCCAAGCTAACTATGGCTACACCTTC. Protein sequence: CASLRDSQANYGYTF.

The chain has TRBV5-1 and TRBJ2-7; tentative D call: TRBD1 (6 bases). V gave up 1 base and J gave up 5 bases, with 13 bases separating them. Germline-derived CDR1 and CDR2 are SGHRS and YFSETQ. There are 14 residues in the CDR3. The CDR3 DNA reads TGCGCCAGCAGCTTGAGTTGGCAGGGGAACGAGCAGTACTTC. This gives the protein CASSLSWQGNEQYF.

The chain combines TRBV19 with TRBJ1-1, with TRBD1 as a possible D gene (6 bases). This CDR3 has 15 amino acids. The germline CDR1 and CDR2 sequences are LNHDA and SQIVND (reference sequence). V lost 6 bases to trimming and J lost 3 bases, with 17 bases between them. CDR3 in DNA: TGTGCCAGTAGCCAACAGGGTCGGCTACACACTGAAGCTTTCTTT. It is translated as CASSQQGRLHTEAFF.

This clone was detected only once. The rearrangement uses TRBV7-8 and TRBJ1-5; D perhaps matches TRBD1 (5 bases). V was trimmed by 5 bases and J by 7 bases, leaving 21 bases between them. The CDR3 has 16 residues. Germline V gives CDR1 SGHVS, CDR2 FQNEAQ. The CDR3, as DNA: TGTGCCAGCAGCCGGATGGCGCAGGGATCCGAGCAGCCCCAGCATTTT. Its protein product is CASSRMAQGSEQPQHF.

This sequence joins TRBV19 and TRBJ1-2, with TRBD1 matching 12 bases. J lost 6 bases, V lost 5 bases, and 4 bases had no gene match. The CDR3 sequence is 14 residues long. Germline CDR1 is LNHDA and CDR2 is SQIVND (reference sequence). The CDR3 sequence is CASSRDRGHNGYTF. CDR3 coding DNA: TGTGCCAGTAGTCGGGACAGGGGGCACAATGGCTACACCTTC.

The V call is TRBV4-1, the J call TRBJ2-1; D may be TRBD1 or TRBD2 (5 bases each). Trimming took 3 bases from V and 0 from J, leaving 9 bases between them. The CDR3 contains 15 residues. The germline gives CDR1 MGHRA, CDR2 YSYEKL. The CDR3 is CASSQGPSSYNEQFF. The CDR3 region has the DNA TGCGCCAGCAGCCAGGGACCCAGCTCCTACAATGAGCAGTTCTTC.

This clone has just one count. This chain links TRBV6-5 with TRBJ2-4; 8 bases are shared with TRBD1. Per the germline V gene, CDR1 is MNHEY and CDR2 is SVGAGI. This CDR3 is built from 14 residues. Trimming removed 7 bases from V and 7 bases from J; junction bases left unmatched: 9. CDR3 in DNA: TGTGCCAGCACCCAAGGACAGGGAGTTAACATTCAGTACTTC. Translated, it gives CASTQGQGVNIQYF.

CDR3 residues: CASSVGGGLGRGSGNTIYF. DNA for the CDR3: TGTGCCAGCAGCGTAGGAGGCGGGTTAGGCCGGGGCTCTGGAAACACCATATATTTT. The chain recombines TRBV9 with TRBJ1-3; D call uncertain. The CDR3 spans 19 residues. Trimming took off 0 bases at V and 0 bases at J, with 19 bases between the two ends. CDR1 is SGDLS, CDR2 YYNGEE, per germline.

This rearrangement joins TRBV7-2 to TRBJ1-1; no firm D call. In germline, CDR1 is SGHTA, CDR2 FQGNSA. V was shortened by 2 bases and J by 8 bases, with 12 bases between the two germline ends. The CDR3 covers 13 residues. The CDR3 region has the DNA TGTGCCAGCAGCTTAAGGCGGCCCTCCGAAGCTTTCTTT. It specifies CASSLRRPSEAFF.

About this clone: One junction end disagrees with the germline gene, perhaps due to a read error. V usage is TRBV7-9 and J usage is TRBJ1-6, with 8 bases identical to TRBD1. The CDR3 has 14 amino acids. Germline CDR1 and CDR2: SEHNR and FQNEAQ (reference sequence). The CDR3 DNA reads TGTGCCAGCAGTTTAGAACCACAGGGGGCACCCCTCCACTTT. Its translation: CASSLEPQGAPLHF.

This chain uses TRBV27 with TRBJ2-7; 8 bases are shared with TRBD2. V lost 6 bases to trimming and J lost 0 bases; unmatched junction nucleotides: 10. The CDR3 sequence is 16 residues long. Germline CDR1 is MNHEY and CDR2 is SMNVEV (reference sequence). CDR3 DNA sequence: TGTGCCAGCAGCAGGTGGTCGGCGGGAGGCTCCTACGAGCAGTACTTC. Encoded protein: CASSRWSAGGSYEQYF.

The rearrangement joins TRBV2 to TRBJ1-4, with D unresolved. This CDR3 has 15 residues. From germline, CDR1 is SNHLY and CDR2 FYNNEI. Trimming took 4 bases from V and 7 from J, leaving 16 bases between them. DNA of the CDR3: TGTGCCAGCAGTGTAACGAGCCCTAGGACTGAAAAACTGTTTTTT. This translates into CASSVTSPRTEKLFF.

The V gene is TRBV21-1, the J gene TRBJ1-2; whether TRBD1, the table's D call, matches the DNA was not checked. TRBV21-1 is given as a pseudogene. This CDR3 is built from 12 residues. CDR3 in amino acids: CASTSWYPQYTF. Here the CDR3 DNA reads TGTGCCAGCACCTCTTGGTACCCGCAGTACACCTTC.

The chain uses TRBV6-6 and TRBJ1-2; 7 bases agree with TRBD1. In germline, CDR1 is MNHNY, CDR2 SVGAGI (reference sequence). Losses at the gene ends were 2 bases for V and 10 bases for J; bases not matched to a gene: 7. The CDR3 spans 13 residues. CDR3 in DNA: TGTGCCAGCAGTTACCTCCAAGGACAGGCCTACACCTTC. It is translated as CASSYLQGQAYTF.

The rearrangement links TRBV5-1 to TRBJ2-7, with TRBD1 matching over 7 bases. The CDR3 has 15 amino acids. V gave up 5 bases and J gave up 2 bases; unmatched junction bases: 10. Germline V gene data show CDR1 as SGHRS and CDR2 as YFSETQ. CDR3 region: CASRSTGTAAYEQYF. Here the CDR3 DNA reads TGCGCCAGCAGATCTACCGGGACAGCGGCCTACGAGCAGTACTTC.

The chain has TRBV5-1 and TRBJ1-6; no clear D. Germline lookup yields CDR1 SGHRS and CDR2 YFSETQ. This CDR3 region has 16 residues. Trimming stripped 0 bases from V and 0 bases from J, with 7 bases between. CDR3 nucleotides: TGCGCCAGCAGCTTGGGCGGGAGCTCCTATAATTCACCCCTCCACTTT. Translation gives CASSLGGSSYNSPLHF.

In this sample, this clone turned up once. The rearrangement links TRBV7-8 to TRBJ2-7, with D possibly being TRBD2 (7 bases). The V gene lost 2 bases and the J gene lost 1 base, with 15 bases spanning the gap. CDR1 and CDR2 from the germline V gene are SGHVS and FQNEAQ. The CDR3 has 16 amino acids. The CDR3 reads CASSLLGGARSYEQYF. Written as DNA, the CDR3 is TGTGCCAGCAGCTTACTGGGGGGGGCGAGGTCCTACGAGCAGTACTTC. The full variable domain, in which reference TRBV7-8 and TRBJ2-7 provide the parts outside the CDR3, is GAGVSQSPRYKVAKRGQDVALRCDPISGHVSLFWYQQALGQGPEFLTYFQNEAQLDKSGLPSDRFFAERPEGSVSTLKIQRTQQEDSAVYLCASSLLGGARSYEQYFGPGTRLTVT.

The chain uses TRBV10-3 and TRBJ2-2, with 12 bases identical to TRBD1. CDR3 size: 15 residues. Germline CDR1 and CDR2: ENHRY and SYGVKD. J lost 5 bases, V lost 6 bases, and 4 bases had no gene match. The CDR3 protein is CAIRGDRGRTGELFF. For the CDR3, the DNA is TGTGCCATCAGGGGGGACAGGGGGCGAACCGGGGAGCTGTTTTTT.

This rearrangement joins TRBV9 to TRBJ2-2, with unresolved D. Germline V gene sequence: CDR1 SGDLS, CDR2 YYNGEE. The CDR3 runs to 13 residues. V lost 6 bases to trimming and J lost 3 bases, with 9 bases between them. This CDR3 is CASKDRYTGELFF. The CDR3 nucleotides are TGTGCCAGCAAGGACCGTTACACCGGGGAGCTGTTTTTT.

This sequence joins TRBV14 and TRBJ2-1, with 9 bases matching TRBD2. Germline loops: CDR1 SGHDN, CDR2 FVKESK. The CDR3 spans 16 residues. V shed 4 bases, J shed 12 bases, and the junction held 16 bases outside the gene matches. The CDR3 DNA sequence: TGTGCCAGCAGCCTTCCGGGGTGGCTAGCGGGGTCGGGGCAGTTCTTC. Its translation is CASSLPGWLAGSGQFF.

The J gene is TRBJ2-1, the V gene TRBV7-9, with D uncertain. Germline assignment: CDR1 SEHNR and CDR2 FQNEAQ (reference sequence). The V end lost 2 bases, the J end lost 5 bases, and 16 bases lay between the germline ends. The CDR3 has 16 amino acids. The CDR3 loop reads CASSLRSYSNHNEQFF. CDR3 in DNA: TGTGCCAGCAGCTTAAGGTCGTATTCTAATCACAATGAGCAGTTCTTC.

The V call is TRBV5-1, the J call TRBJ2-5, with 11 bases fitting TRBD2. The CDR3 has 17 residues. Unmatched junction bases numbered 5, after V lost 1 base and J lost 0 bases. The V gene's germline CDR1 is SGHRS and CDR2 YFSETQ. CDR3: CASSLTSGGAYQETQYF. CDR3 nucleotide sequence: TGCGCCAGCAGCTTGACTAGCGGGGGAGCGTACCAAGAGACCCAGTACTTC.

The gene calls are TRBV19 and TRBJ1-5; no definite D call. V lost 7 bases and J 2 bases, leaving 18 bases between the germline ends. Germline V gives CDR1 LNHDA, CDR2 SQIVND (reference sequence). The CDR3 runs 16 residues. The CDR3 bases are TGTGCCAGTAACCCCCTCCCGGATACGGGCAATCAGCCCCAGCATTTT. Translated: CASNPLPDTGNQPQHF. The variable domain in full, completed from reference TRBV19 and TRBJ1-5, reads DGGITQSPKYLFRKEGQNVTLSCEQNLNHDAMYWYRQDPGQGLRLIYYSQIVNDFQKGDIAEGYSVSREKKESFPLTVTSAQKNPTAFYLCASNPLPDTGNQPQHFGDGTRLSIL.

CDR3 loop: CSVDRNTEAFF. As DNA, the CDR3 is TGCAGCGTCGACAGGAACACTGAAGCTTTCTTT. The chain couples TRBV29-1 to TRBJ1-1; D might be TRBD1 (5 bases). The germline V and J ends were trimmed by 6 bases and 1 base, with 6 bases remaining between them. This CDR3 comprises 11 residues. CDR1 and CDR2 from the germline V gene are SQVTM and ANQGSEA. Combining the CDR3 with reference TRBV29-1 and TRBJ1-1 gives the whole variable domain SAVISQKPSRDICQRGTSLTIQCQVDSQVTMMFWYRQQPGQSLTLIATANQGSEATYESGFVIDKFPISRPNLTFSTLTVSNMSPEDSSIYLCSVDRNTEAFFGQGTRLTVV.

V gene TRBV30 combines with J gene TRBJ1-2; D gene uncertain. This CDR3 comprises 13 residues. Germline V gene lookup returns CDR1 GTSNPN and CDR2 SVGIG (reference sequence). The V end lost 0 bases, the J end lost 2 bases, and 7 bases lay between the germline ends. The CDR3 nucleotides read TGTGCCTGGAGTGTAAGAGGGAACTATGGCTACACCTTC. This sequence encodes CAWSVRGNYGYTF.

CDR3 sequence: CASSMGDATNYGYTF. Here the CDR3 DNA reads TGTGCCAGTAGTATGGGGGACGCAACTAACTATGGCTACACCTTC. This chain uses TRBV19 with TRBJ1-2; D perhaps matches TRBD1 (5 bases). V lost 3 bases and J lost 0, with 11 bases in between. Germline values: CDR1 LNHDA, CDR2 SQIVND (reference sequence). The length of the CDR3 is 15 residues.

This clone has just one count. The chain employs TRBV6-1 and TRBJ1-2; no definite D call. V gave up 4 bases and J gave up 7 bases, with 16 bases separating them. There are 14 residues in the CDR3. Germline V lookup: CDR1 MNHNS, CDR2 SASEGT. The CDR3 nucleotides read TGTGCCAGCAGTGCCGGGTCTTTCGAGGGTGGCTACACCTTC. It yields the protein CASSAGSFEGGYTF.

V usage is TRBV6-5 and J usage is TRBJ2-7, with 8 bases fitting TRBD2. Per germline, CDR1 MNHEY and CDR2 SVGAGI. After removal of 5 bases from V and 5 bases from J, the junction contained 2 bases not matched to a gene. The CDR3 runs to 12 residues. The DNA for the CDR3 is TGTGCCAGCAGTCGGGGGGGGCACGAGCAGTACTTC. This gives the protein CASSRGGHEQYF.